The 14 T cell receptor beta chains in this list originate from one sample, sequenced in a study of T cell responses to AZD1222 COVID-19 vaccine. Produced via immunoSEQ multiplex PCR; TCRdb's table is partial and in-frame only. The table includes under 70,000 clones, approximately 88% detected once. This material consisted of peripheral blood, taken on day 0 of AZD1222 vaccination. These receptors originate from an adult in good health.

The rearrangement joins TRBV11-2 to TRBJ2-1; 11 bases line up with TRBD2. The CDR3 has 19 residues. CDR1 and CDR2 (germline): SGHAT, FQNNGV. Unmatched junction bases numbered 14, after V lost 2 bases and J lost 5 bases. The CDR3 DNA follows: TGTGCCAGCAGCTTACCACTAGCGGGAGCCCTTTTCGCCCACAATGAGCAGTTCTTC. Translated, it gives CASSLPLAGALFAHNEQFF.

This clone was observed once. The V gene is TRBV30, the J gene TRBJ2-7, with TRBD1 matching over 7 bases. Germline V gene data show CDR1 as GTSNPN and CDR2 as SVGIG (reference sequence). The CDR3 runs to 16 residues. The ends lost 0 bases at V and 0 bases at J; junction bases unmatched: 8. The CDR3 coding sequence is TGTGCCTGGAGTGTACCGTGGGACAGCCTCTCCTACGAGCAGTACTTC. Amino acid sequence: CAWSVPWDSLSYEQYF.

V and J are TRBV7-8 and TRBJ1-5; TRBD1 matches at 8 bases. The CDR3 loop spans 16 amino acids. Trimming removed 1 base from V and 5 bases from J; junction bases left unmatched: 7. The V gene's germline CDR1 is SGHVS and CDR2 FQNEAQ. The CDR3 reads CASSLVGTGFDQPQHF. The CDR3 nucleotides are TGTGCCAGCAGCTTAGTCGGGACAGGCTTCGATCAGCCCCAGCATTTT.

The chain's CDR3 is CASSLVAGRNYGYTF. The CDR3 DNA reads TGTGCCAGCAGCTTAGTCGCAGGGAGGAACTATGGCTACACCTTC. This chain links TRBV7-2 with TRBJ1-2, with D tentatively TRBD1 (5 bases). Trimming cost V 1 base and J 2 bases, with 11 bases left between them. Germline V gene lookup returns CDR1 SGHTA and CDR2 FQGNSA. This CDR3 region has 15 residues.

The rearrangement joins TRBV12-3 or TRBV12-4 to TRBJ1-1; D call uncertain. V lost 4 bases and J lost 10, with 13 bases in between. There are 12 residues in the CDR3. CDR3 in DNA: TGTGCCAGCAGTTCCTACTTAACGGGAGCTTTCTTT. The encoded protein is CASSSYLTGAFF.

CDR3 sequence (DNA): TGTGCCTGGAAGGGACTTAGGGGCTACACCTTC. It codes for CAWKGLRGYTF. The chain joins TRBV30 to TRBJ1-2; D is perhaps TRBD1 (5 bases). Looked up from germline, CDR1 is GTSNPN and CDR2 is SVGIG (reference sequence). The V end lost 4 bases, the J end lost 8 bases, and 11 bases lay between the germline ends. This CDR3 is 11 amino acids long. The full variable domain, with the rest looked up from reference TRBV30 and TRBJ1-2, is SQTIHQWPATLVQPVGSPLSLECTVEGTSNPNLYWYRQAAGRGLQLLFYSVGIGQISSEVPQNLSASRPQDRQFILSSKKLLLSDSGFYLCAWKGLRGYTFGSGTRLTVV.

The V gene is TRBV6-5, the J gene TRBJ2-5; TRBD1 agrees at 8 bases. CDR1 and CDR2 (germline): MNHEY, SVGAGI. Trimming removed 5 bases from V and 2 bases from J; junction bases left unmatched: 7. The length of the CDR3 is 15 residues. For the CDR3, the DNA is TGTGCCAGCAGTCGGACAGGGACGGGGCAAGAGACCCAGTACTTC. It yields the protein CASSRTGTGQETQYF.

The rearrangement uses TRBV3-1 (or the pseudogene TRBV3-2) and TRBJ2-1; 8 bases fit TRBD1. Germline lookup yields CDR1 LGHDT and CDR2 YNNKEL (reference sequence). The J segment lost 9 bases and the V segment lost 2 bases, leaving 12 bases of the junction unmatched. This CDR3 spans 16 amino acids. CDR3 sequence: CASSQFAGGIAGEQFF. CDR3 in DNA: TGTGCCAGCAGCCAATTTGCAGGGGGCATCGCGGGTGAGCAGTTCTTC.

The chain links TRBV2 to TRBJ2-3, with D tentatively TRBD2 (5 bases). This CDR3 is built from 13 residues. With 6 bases removed from V and 5 bases from J, the gap between germline ends came to 12 bases. Germline CDR1 SNHLY, CDR2 FYNNEI. The CDR3 nucleotides are TGTGCCAGCAGCGGGGAAGATGGAGATACGCAGTATTTT. Translated: CASSGEDGDTQYF.

Only one count was recorded for this clone. The sample has other DNA sequences that encode this CDR3 too. The gene calls are TRBV19 and TRBJ2-7, with 9 nucleotides matching TRBD2. Per the germline V gene, CDR1 is LNHDA and CDR2 is SQIVND (reference sequence). This CDR3 region has 15 residues. Unmatched junction bases numbered 8, after V lost 5 bases and J lost 3 bases. The CDR3 sequence is CASSLQAGGRYEQYF. DNA for the CDR3: TGTGCCAGTAGTTTACAAGCGGGAGGCCGCTACGAGCAGTACTTC.

The V gene is TRBV4-3, the J gene TRBJ1-5; no clear D. V gave up 0 bases and J gave up 6 bases, with 6 bases separating them. CDR3 length equals 13 residues. Germline V gene data show CDR1 as LGHNA and CDR2 as YSLEER. The CDR3 loop is CASSQDQSQPQHF. DNA for the CDR3: TGCGCCAGCAGCCAAGATCAGAGTCAGCCCCAGCATTTT.

The chain combines TRBV2 with TRBJ1-5; D ambiguous. The V end lost 3 bases, the J end lost 0 bases, and 9 bases lay between the germline ends. Per the germline V gene, CDR1 is SNHLY and CDR2 is FYNNEI. This CDR3 comprises 15 residues. CDR3 amino acids: CASSDGPYSNQPQHF. In nucleotides, the CDR3 is TGTGCCAGCAGTGATGGGCCTTATAGCAATCAGCCCCAGCATTTT.

This chain uses TRBV11-2 with TRBJ2-7; 12 bases fit TRBD2. Germline CDR1 is SGHAT and CDR2 is FQNNGV. V shed 1 base and J 5 bases; nucleotides not matched to a gene: 15. The CDR3 spans 19 residues. The CDR3 sequence is CASSLVSLMTSGSTHEQYF. The CDR3, as DNA: TGTGCCAGCAGCTTAGTTTCTCTGATGACTAGCGGGAGTACTCACGAGCAGTACTTC.

The J gene is TRBJ1-4, the V gene TRBV15, with TRBD1 as a possible D gene (6 bases). The length of the CDR3 is 15 residues. V dropped 5 bases and J dropped 0 bases, with 10 bases sitting between them. Looked up from germline, CDR1 is LNHNV and CDR2 is YYDKDF (reference sequence). The CDR3 loop is CATSGTPSTNEKLFF. The CDR3 region has the DNA TGTGCCACCAGCGGGACACCTTCAACTAATGAAAAACTGTTTTTT.